These 22 T cell receptor beta chains were all obtained from the same sample, sequenced in a study of T cell responses to AZD1222 COVID-19 vaccine. Sequencing was performed with immunoSEQ multiplex PCR; in TCRdb, only in-frame clones are kept and a portion is missing. Here the sample spans some 150,000 clones, approximately 85% being singletons. The sample was peripheral blood, taken 28 days after the second dose of the MenACWY control vaccine. The receptors shown here come from an adult who received the MenACWY meningococcal vaccine as a control.

V gene TRBV3-1 (or the pseudogene TRBV3-2) combines with J gene TRBJ1-6; possible D gene TRBD1, 5 bases. The CDR3 has 15 amino acids. Looked up from germline, CDR1 is LGHDT and CDR2 is YNNKEL (reference sequence). Trimming removed 6 bases from V and 6 bases from J, with 15 bases in between. The CDR3 DNA reads as TGTGCCAGCAGGTGGGGGGGTGACCGTAATTCACCCCTCCACTTT. Its protein is CASRWGGDRNSPLHF.

The gene calls are TRBV6-6 and TRBJ1-3; no reliable D call. The germline gives CDR1 MNHNY, CDR2 SVGAGI (reference sequence). The germline V and J ends were trimmed by 5 bases and 8 bases, with 19 bases remaining between them. This CDR3 has 15 amino acids. The CDR3 reads CASSRPGLQADTIYF. The CDR3 DNA reads as TGTGCCAGCAGTCGTCCCGGTCTCCAGGCGGACACCATATATTTT.

A single count supports this clone. The V and J genes are TRBV5-4 and TRBJ1-4; D not resolved. The CDR3 is 14 residues long. Trimming took 0 bases from V and 7 from J, leaving 10 bases between them. Germline lookup yields CDR1 SGHNT and CDR2 YYREEE (reference sequence). The CDR3, as DNA: TGTGCCAGCAGCTTGGCAAATGCAGCTGAAAAACTGTTTTTT. It yields the protein CASSLANAAEKLFF.

This clone came up a few times. The gene calls are TRBV5-1 and TRBJ1-2, with a tentative D call TRBD1 (6 bases). CDR3 size: 16 residues. Germline values: CDR1 SGHRS, CDR2 YFSETQ. Trimming removed 0 bases at V and 2 bases at J, with 14 bases between. In DNA form, the CDR3 reads TGCGCCAGCAGCTTGGGACGAATGGACAGCAACTATGGCTACACCTTC. It codes for CASSLGRMDSNYGYTF. Filled out from reference TRBV5-1 and TRBJ1-2, the complete variable domain reads KAGVTQTPRYLIKTRGQQVTLSCSPISGHRSVSWYQQTPGQGLQFLFEYFSETQRNKGNFPGRFSGRQFSNSRSEMNVSTLELGDSALYLCASSLGRMDSNYGYTFGSGTRLTVV.

The J gene is TRBJ2-1, the V gene TRBV7-2; D uncertain. The length of the CDR3 is 12 residues. Looked up from germline, CDR1 is SGHTA and CDR2 is FQGNSA. Trimming shortened V by 2 bases and J by 10 bases, and 9 bases separated the two germline ends. The CDR3 loop reads CASSLTAVEQFF. The CDR3 coding sequence is TGTGCCAGCAGCTTAACAGCCGTGGAGCAGTTCTTC. Supplemented by reference TRBV7-2 and TRBJ2-1, the full variable domain reads GAGVSQSPSNKVTEKGKDVELRCDPISGHTALYWYRQSLGQGLEFLIYFQGNSAPDKSGLPSDRFSAERTGGSVSTLTIQRTQQEDSAVYLCASSLTAVEQFFGPGTRLTVL.

The CDR3 DNA reads TGTGCCAGCAGCGTAGATGGCGAGACAGCGAACACCGGGGAGCTGTTTTTT. As protein: CASSVDGETANTGELFF. The chain joins TRBV9 to TRBJ2-2; possible D gene TRBD1, 5 bases. The ends were cut back, 0 bases at V and 0 bases at J, with 12 bases in the middle. Germline assignment: CDR1 SGDLS and CDR2 YYNGEE. This CDR3 is built from 17 residues.

The chain links TRBV6-1 to TRBJ1-2, with 8 bases matching TRBD1. J gave up 6 bases and V 0 bases, and 12 bases lay outside the gene matches. Germline CDR1 MNHNS, CDR2 SASEGT. The CDR3 is 17 residues long. Written as DNA, the CDR3 is TGTGCCAGCAGTGAAGCGATAGGGACAGGCCTGGGACATGGCTACACCTTC. Its translation is CASSEAIGTGLGHGYTF.

This chain joins TRBV7-9 and TRBJ2-1; D not resolved. The CDR3 runs 12 residues. Germline lookup yields CDR1 SEHNR and CDR2 FQNEAQ (reference sequence). V was pared by 5 bases and J by 3 bases, with 5 bases between. The CDR3 DNA sequence: TGTGCCAGCAGCATGGGCTACAATGAGCAGTTCTTC. This codes for CASSMGYNEQFF.

A single count supports this clone. CDR3 region: CASSLGPSEQYV. CDR3 sequence (DNA): TGTGCCAGCAGCTTGGGGCCGAGCGAGCAGTACGTC. The chain uses TRBV5-4 and TRBJ2-7; D is unresolved. The CDR3 contains 12 residues. CDR1 is SGHNT, CDR2 YYREEE, per germline (reference sequence). The germline V and J ends were trimmed by 0 bases and 6 bases, with 7 bases remaining between them.

The rearrangement uses TRBV5-8 and TRBJ2-4, with D uncertain. V lost 0 bases, J lost 8 bases, and 15 bases lay in between. CDR3 size: 15 residues. Germline CDR1 SGHTS, CDR2 YDEGEE. CDR3 nucleotides: TGTGCCAGCAGCTTGGCCGGGTTCACGCGGCACATTCAGTACTTC. It yields the protein CASSLAGFTRHIQYF.

The chain has TRBV28 and TRBJ2-7; D is unresolved. Germline V gene sequence: CDR1 MDHEN, CDR2 SYDVKM. The CDR3 loop spans 12 amino acids. The CDR3 bases are TGTGCAACCAGTCCCAACCCTGGCGAGCAGTACGTC. This sequence encodes CATSPNPGEQYV.

DNA for the CDR3: TGTGCCAGCTCATACACGACAGGGGCTGACACCGGGGAGCTGTTTTTT. Translating gives CASSYTTGADTGELFF. This chain links TRBV18 with TRBJ2-2; 8 bases are a match to TRBD1. The CDR3 is 16 amino acids. V trimming: 5 bases; J trimming: 3 bases; junction bases outside the gene matches: 8. CDR1 is KGHSH, CDR2 LQKENI, per germline.

The chain joins TRBV9 to TRBJ2-1; D possibly matches TRBD1 or TRBD2 (5 bases each). V was trimmed by 0 bases and J by 6 bases, leaving 16 bases between them. The CDR3 runs 16 residues. Germline assignment: CDR1 SGDLS and CDR2 YYNGEE. CDR3 nucleotide sequence: TGTGCCAGCAGCGTAGCTGGGCAGGGTCGGGGCAATGAGCAGTTCTTC. It codes for CASSVAGQGRGNEQFF.

This chain connects TRBV30 to TRBJ1-1; 9 nucleotides line up with TRBD1. This CDR3 has 12 amino acids. With 5 bases clipped from V and 6 bases from J, the junction kept 4 bases outside the gene matches. Germline CDR1 and CDR2: GTSNPN and SVGIG (reference sequence). The CDR3 here is CAWGDREAEAFF. The DNA of the CDR3 is TGTGCCTGGGGGGACAGGGAGGCTGAAGCTTTCTTT.

The chain carries TRBV7-8 and TRBJ2-7; possible D gene TRBD2, 6 bases. The CDR3 consists of 13 residues. V was clipped by 4 bases and J by 3 bases, with 10 bases between them. Germline V gene data show CDR1 as SGHVS and CDR2 as FQNEAQ. The DNA of the CDR3 is TGTGCCAGCAGCTGGGGACTCCGCTACGAGCAGTACTTC. Encoded protein: CASSWGLRYEQYF.

This chain joins TRBV3-1 (or the pseudogene TRBV3-2) and TRBJ2-7; no definite D call. Germline V gene sequence: CDR1 LGHDT, CDR2 YNNKEL (reference sequence). V dropped 0 bases and J dropped 0 bases, with 6 bases sitting between them. The CDR3 totals 14 residues. The CDR3 nucleotides are TGTGCCAGCAGCCAAGATCGCAGCTCCTACGAGCAGTACTTC. It codes for CASSQDRSSYEQYF.

The rearrangement uses TRBV25-1 and TRBJ1-2; 7 bases are a match to TRBD1. Germline CDR1 reads MGHDK; CDR2 reads SYGVNS. The CDR3 runs 14 residues. After removal of 3 bases from V and 6 bases from J, the junction contained 7 bases not matched to a gene. CDR3 residues: CASSDPGTAHGYTF. DNA of the CDR3: TGTGCCAGCAGTGACCCAGGGACAGCCCATGGCTACACCTTC.

The sample holds one count of this clone. The chain recombines TRBV5-1 with TRBJ1-2; perhaps TRBD1 as D (5 bases). The CDR3 loop spans 13 amino acids. With 4 bases removed from V and 5 bases from J, the gap between germline ends came to 12 bases. Germline values: CDR1 SGHRS, CDR2 YFSETQ. The CDR3 protein is CASSPTGDYGYTF. CDR3 nucleotides: TGCGCCAGCAGCCCGACGGGGGATTATGGCTACACCTTC.

The J gene is TRBJ2-3, the V gene TRBV5-4; TRBD2 agrees at 13 bases. The germline gives CDR1 SGHNT, CDR2 YYREEE (reference sequence). J lost 4 bases, V lost 4 bases, and 3 bases had no gene match. The CDR3 length is 15 residues. In DNA, the CDR3 is TGTGCCAGCAGCATGGGACTAGCGGGGCCAGATACGCAGTATTTT. Its translation is CASSMGLAGPDTQYF.

The J gene is TRBJ1-6, the V gene TRBV10-3; TRBD1 might be the D (5 bases). Germline CDR1 ENHRY, CDR2 SYGVKD. The CDR3 runs 16 residues. V dropped 5 bases and J dropped 9 bases, with 20 bases sitting between them. CDR3 region: CAISLGLPGRGSPLHF. CDR3 bases: TGTGCCATCAGTCTCGGGTTGCCGGGGAGGGGTTCACCCCTCCACTTT.

The chain joins TRBV6-5 to TRBJ2-6; either TRBD1 or TRBD2 may supply D (5 bases each). This CDR3 spans 15 amino acids. Looked up from germline, CDR1 is MNHEY and CDR2 is SVGAGI. The V end lost 2 bases, the J end lost 4 bases, and 9 bases lay between the germline ends. In DNA, the CDR3 is TGTGCCAGCAGTTACGGGGGAGTAGGGGCCAACGTCCTGACTTTC. Translation: CASSYGGVGANVLTF.

This clone turned up a few times. The chain employs TRBV12-5 and TRBJ1-2, with 8 bases lining up with TRBD1. Germline V CDR1 and CDR2: LGHNT, FRNRAP. This CDR3 spans 14 amino acids. V trimming: 0 bases; J trimming: 4 bases; junction bases outside the gene matches: 1. The CDR3 DNA reads as TGTGCTAGTGGTTTGGTACAGGGGGTCTATGGCTACACCTTC. Translated: CASGLVQGVYGYTF.